What follows are 26 T cell receptor beta chains derived from one specimen sequenced in a study of T-cell memory formation after mild COVID-19. From the 5' RACE reads, TCRdb called clonotypes with MiXCR, one entry per CDR3 protein. The sample yields 450,000 to 650,000 distinct CDR3 sequences, about a fifth seen once. The sample was PBMCs or a T cell subset sorted from them (not recorded which). The receptors were gathered from an adult woman who had mild COVID-19 (a few samples of this study predate the infection). Cell type and time point are not known.

This clonotype was picked up many times. V and J are TRBV12-3 or TRBV12-4 and TRBJ2-3; D perhaps matches TRBD2 (5 bases). V lost 3 bases to trimming and J lost 2 bases, with 12 bases between them. This CDR3 has 15 residues. The DNA of the CDR3 is TGTGCCAGCAGTTTTGGCGACCGGGACACAGATACGCAGTATTTT. Its protein is CASSFGDRDTDTQYF.

This clonotype was observed a handful of times. CDR3 sequence reads: CASSLGGGGTYEQYF. The DNA of the CDR3 is TGTGCCAGCAGCCTCGGAGGTGGAGGGACCTACGAGCAGTACTTC. This rearrangement joins TRBV14 to TRBJ2-7; perhaps TRBD2 as D (6 bases). Germline V gene data show CDR1 as SGHDN and CDR2 as FVKESK. The CDR3 extends over 15 amino acids. V was pared by 4 bases and J by 2 bases, with 15 bases between.

The chain combines TRBV7-2 with TRBJ1-2; 12 bases fit TRBD1. CDR3 length: 17 residues. The germline CDR1 and CDR2 sequences are SGHTA and FQGNSA. The chain's CDR3 is CAQLTGDRGLLGYGYTF. The CDR3 DNA follows: TGTGCACAACTTACCGGGGACAGGGGGCTTTTGGGCTATGGCTACACCTTC.

This sequence joins TRBV29-1 and TRBJ2-7; 9 nucleotides line up with TRBD2. The CDR3 consists of 13 residues. Unmatched junction bases numbered 1, after V lost 2 bases and J lost 2 bases. Germline V gene sequence: CDR1 SQVTM, CDR2 ANQGSEA. CDR3 in amino acids: CSVELAGAYEQYF. In DNA form, the CDR3 reads TGCAGCGTTGAATTAGCGGGGGCCTACGAGCAGTACTTC.

This clonotype was counted between two and nine times. The chain combines TRBV24-1 with TRBJ2-3; D tentatively reads TRBD1 or TRBD2 (5 bases each). The CDR3 covers 14 residues. V lost 4 bases and J lost 2, with 9 bases in between. CDR1 is KGHDR, CDR2 SFDVKD, per germline. The DNA of the CDR3 is TGTGCCACCAGTGAGACGGGGCCCACAGATACGCAGTATTTT. It specifies CATSETGPTDTQYF.

V gene TRBV10-3 combines with J gene TRBJ1-1; the match to TRBD1 covers 9 bases. Germline CDR1 is ENHRY and CDR2 is SYGVKD. V shed 6 bases, J shed 0 bases, and the junction held 2 bases outside the gene matches. This CDR3 spans 14 amino acids. The CDR3 is CAIRDRGMNTEAFF. The CDR3 DNA is TGTGCCATCAGGGACAGGGGTATGAACACTGAAGCTTTCTTT.

The chain is built from TRBV24-1 and TRBJ2-1; possibly TRBD1 or TRBD2 for D (5 bases each). The CDR3 spans 18 residues. Germline CDR1 KGHDR, CDR2 SFDVKD. Trimming left V 0 bases short and J 8 bases short, with 22 bases between. The CDR3 sequence: CATSDLPSSRTGGHEQFF. The CDR3 DNA follows: TGTGCCACCAGTGATTTGCCATCGTCCCGCACAGGAGGACATGAGCAGTTCTTC.

The chain links TRBV24-1 to TRBJ2-3, with 9 bases aligning to TRBD2. Per germline, CDR1 KGHDR and CDR2 SFDVKD. V shed 3 bases, J shed 2 bases, and the junction held 5 bases outside the gene matches. CDR3 length equals 16 residues. CDR3 in amino acids: CATSDPLAGITDTQYF. The CDR3 DNA is TGTGCCACCAGTGATCCGCTAGCGGGGATCACAGATACGCAGTATTTT.

This chain joins TRBV29-1 and TRBJ1-5; a weak D match, TRBD1 (6 bases). CDR3 length: 14 residues. Germline V gives CDR1 SQVTM, CDR2 ANQGSEA. The V end lost 4 bases, the J end lost 4 bases, and 14 bases lay between the germline ends. The CDR3 sequence: CSVVGQGPNQPQHF. CDR3 sequence (DNA): TGCAGCGTTGTTGGCCAGGGGCCTAATCAGCCCCAGCATTTT. Full variable domain (rest looked up from reference TRBV29-1 and TRBJ1-5): SAVISQKPSRDICQRGTSLTIQCQVDSQVTMMFWYRQQPGQSLTLIATANQGSEATYESGFVIDKFPISRPNLTFSTLTVSNMSPEDSSIYLCSVVGQGPNQPQHFGDGTRLSIL.

This clonotype was seen a few times. The J gene is TRBJ2-7, the V gene TRBV21-1; TRBD1 is taken as the D call from the table, unchecked against the DNA. TRBV21-1 is assigned pseudogene status. This CDR3 is built from 14 residues. For the CDR3, the DNA is TGTGCCAGCAGCAAAGTACAGGACAGCTACGAGCAGTACTTC. Encoded protein: CASSKVQDSYEQYF.

A few counts support this clonotype. The rearrangement uses TRBV12-3 or TRBV12-4 and TRBJ2-7; no clear D. The CDR3 is made up of 14 amino acids. Trimming took 1 base from V and 4 from J, leaving 11 bases between them. CDR3 region: CASSLGDFGYEQYF. The CDR3 DNA sequence: TGTGCCAGCAGTTTAGGAGATTTCGGATACGAGCAGTACTTC.

In its sample, this clonotype was seen a few times. This sequence joins TRBV20-1 and TRBJ2-7; D not resolved. This CDR3 comprises 15 residues. The V gene lost 6 bases and the J gene lost 1 base, with 19 bases spanning the gap. CDR1 and CDR2 (germline): DFQATT, SNEGSKA (reference sequence). In nucleotides, the CDR3 is TGCAGTGCCCTTCCGGGCTCCACCACATCCTACGAGCAGTACTTC. It codes for CSALPGSTTSYEQYF.

A few counts support this clonotype. The chain uses TRBV14 and TRBJ2-3, with 8 bases that match TRBD2. J gave up 2 bases and V 5 bases, and 9 bases lay outside the gene matches. This CDR3 contains 16 residues. In germline, CDR1 is SGHDN, CDR2 FVKESK. CDR3 nucleotides: TGTGCCAGCAGCTCCCGAGCGGGGGAAGCCACAGATACGCAGTATTTT. Translating gives CASSSRAGEATDTQYF.

This clonotype was counted between two and nine times. The V call is TRBV5-1, the J call TRBJ2-1; 9 bases map to TRBD2. CDR1 and CDR2 (germline): SGHRS, YFSETQ. The CDR3 is 16 amino acids. Trimming cost V 0 bases and J 7 bases; bases outside gene matches: 8. CDR3 sequence reads: CASSLGLSGGENEQFF. CDR3 bases: TGCGCCAGCAGCTTGGGTCTTAGCGGGGGTGAAAATGAGCAGTTCTTC.

This chain joins TRBV5-4 and TRBJ1-2; tentative D call: TRBD1 (5 bases). Trimming shortened V by 4 bases and J by 6 bases, and 22 bases separated the two germline ends. The CDR3 consists of 16 residues. Germline CDR1 reads SGHNT; CDR2 reads YYREEE (reference sequence). CDR3 sequence: CASSVRGRPALDGYTF. DNA for the CDR3: TGTGCCAGCAGCGTAAGGGGACGGCCAGCGTTGGATGGCTACACCTTC.

In its sample, this clonotype was seen many times. The chain recombines TRBV14 with TRBJ1-6; D is uncertain. CDR1 is SGHDN, CDR2 FVKESK, per germline. Deletions cut 2 bases from V and 4 bases from J, with 12 bases between. CDR3 length: 16 residues. Here the CDR3 reads CASSQHPPGYNSPLHF. CDR3 in DNA: TGTGCCAGCAGCCAACATCCACCCGGGTATAATTCACCCCTCCACTTT. Using reference TRBV14 and TRBJ1-6 for the parts outside the CDR3, the full variable domain is EAGVTQFPSHSVIEKGQTVTLRCDPISGHDNLYWYRRVMGKEIKFLLHFVKESKQDESGMPNNRFLAERTGGTYSTLKVQPAELEDSGVYFCASSQHPPGYNSPLHFGNGTRLTVT.

The CDR3 protein is CASSIRFINYGYTF. The CDR3 coding sequence is TGTGCCAGTAGTATCCGCTTTATTAACTATGGCTACACCTTC. The V call is TRBV19, the J call TRBJ1-2; D is ambiguous. The germline CDR1 and CDR2 sequences are LNHDA and SQIVND (reference sequence). The V end lost 3 bases, the J end lost 1 base, and 9 bases lay between the germline ends. The CDR3 runs to 14 residues. Based on the CDR3 plus reference TRBV19 and TRBJ1-2, the full variable domain is DGGITQSPKYLFRKEGQNVTLSCEQNLNHDAMYWYRQDPGQGLRLIYYSQIVNDFQKGDIAEGYSVSREKKESFPLTVTSAQKNPTAFYLCASSIRFINYGYTFGSGTRLTVV.

This clonotype was recorded a few times. The chain uses TRBV10-3 and TRBJ2-3, with a possible D match to TRBD1 (6 bases). CDR3 length: 15 residues. Deletions cut 5 bases from V and 2 bases from J, with 14 bases between. Germline CDR1 reads ENHRY; CDR2 reads SYGVKD. The CDR3 loop is CAISRTVHDTDTQYF. DNA of the CDR3: TGTGCCATCAGTCGGACAGTGCACGACACAGATACGCAGTATTTT.

The gene calls are TRBV5-1 and TRBJ2-3; tentative D call: TRBD1 (5 bases). The CDR3 is 14 amino acids. V lost 6 bases to trimming and J lost 0 bases, with 11 bases between them. Germline assignment: CDR1 SGHRS and CDR2 YFSETQ. The CDR3 DNA sequence: TGCGCCAGCACCGACAGTCCTAGCACAGATACGCAGTATTTT. Protein sequence: CASTDSPSTDTQYF.

The rearrangement links TRBV30 to TRBJ2-2; D not certain. Trimming took off 2 bases at V and 3 bases at J, with 1 base between the two ends. CDR3 length: 11 amino acids. Germline-derived CDR1 and CDR2 are GTSNPN and SVGIG (reference sequence). CDR3 bases: TGTGCCTGGAGTCACACCGGGGAGCTGTTTTTT. Residues: CAWSHTGELFF.

This clonotype was seen ten or more times. This chain links TRBV10-3 with TRBJ2-3, with D unresolved. The CDR3 is made up of 14 amino acids. Germline V gene sequence: CDR1 ENHRY, CDR2 SYGVKD. V was pared by 7 bases and J by 12 bases, with 23 bases between. CDR3 in DNA: TGTGCCATCAACGGCGGACCCACAATTGATATCCAGTATTTT. It translates to CAINGGPTIDIQYF.

A remark on this clonotype: One end of the junction does not line up with germline, which may come from a read error. The chain carries TRBV7-7 and TRBJ2-2, with TRBD2 matching 7 bases. The CDR3 totals 19 residues. Germline V CDR1 and CDR2: SSHAT, FNYEAQ (reference sequence). DNA of the CDR3: TGTGCTAGCAGCTTAGCGCCGATCGGGAGGCTTCAGAGAGGCGGGGAGCTGTTTTTT. Amino acid sequence: CASSLAPIGRLQRGGELFF.

The chain joins TRBV20-1 to TRBJ1-1, with D maybe TRBD1 (5 bases). This CDR3 has 14 amino acids. Germline loops: CDR1 DFQATT, CDR2 SNEGSKA (reference sequence). Trimming shortened V by 3 bases and J by 4 bases, and 15 bases separated the two germline ends. This chain's CDR3 is CSASLSVGRTEAFF. In nucleotides, the CDR3 is TGCAGTGCTAGTCTTTCGGTGGGGCGCACTGAAGCTTTCTTT.

CDR3 amino acids: CASSLQGPSRNQPQHF. As DNA, the CDR3 is TGTGCCAGCAGCTTACAGGGACCCTCCCGCAATCAGCCCCAGCATTTT. This chain links TRBV7-8 with TRBJ1-5; tentative D call: TRBD1 (5 bases). CDR1 SGHVS and CDR2 FQNEAQ come from the germline V gene. This CDR3 region has 16 residues. The germline V and J ends were trimmed by 2 bases and 2 bases, with 13 bases remaining between them.

V usage is TRBV5-1 and J usage is TRBJ2-2; D is perhaps TRBD1 or TRBD2 (5 bases each). There are 14 residues in the CDR3. Trimming took off 4 bases at V and 3 bases at J, with 10 bases between the two ends. Germline V lookup: CDR1 SGHRS, CDR2 YFSETQ. The CDR3: CASSQGTYTGELFF. CDR3 in DNA: TGCGCCAGCAGCCAAGGGACCTACACCGGGGAGCTGTTTTTT.

The chain joins TRBV4-3 to TRBJ2-3; D remains ambiguous. Deletions cut 0 bases from V and 4 bases from J, with 11 bases between. There are 15 residues in the CDR3. Germline CDR1 LGHNA, CDR2 YSLEER. CDR3 nucleotides: TGCGCCAGCAGCCAAGAGGGCAGGACGGCAGATACGCAGTATTTT. This sequence encodes CASSQEGRTADTQYF.